The sequence of this T cell receptor beta chain was determined in a study of T cells in Graves' hyperthyroidism and ophthalmopathy. Study-level results: Model predictions of ophthalmopathy came a median approximately 6 months before onset.

Amplified TCR beta CDR3 regions came from RNA transcripts. The HTBI primer set served for first-round RT-PCR of the TCR CDR3. TCRdb passed the multiplex PCR reads through MiXCR, listing each CDR3 protein once. The profile shows about 560,000 distinct CDR3 sequences, roughly 17% of them singletons. This clonotype was counted a few times. The antigen remains unidentified. CDR1 is LGHNA, CDR2 YSLEER, per germline. CDR3 length equals 14 residues. Trimming cost V 1 base and J 6 bases, with 12 bases left between them. V usage is TRBV4-3 and J usage is TRBJ1-1; D perhaps matches TRBD1 (6 bases). The sequence was collected from a woman aged 18-29 years with Graves' hyperthyroidism. Sequencing was carried out using blood. This CDR3 is CASSQGGAQAEAFF. Here the CDR3 DNA reads TGCGCCAGCAGCCAAGGGGGGGCGCAGGCTGAAGCTTTCTTT.